These 14 T cell receptor beta chains share one sample of origin, sequenced in a study of T-cell reconstitution after alpha-beta-depleted transplantation in children. Unique molecular identifiers were used in preparing the TCRbeta library. MiXCR was run by TCRdb on the PCR reads, yielding one entry per CDR3 protein. The profile covers about 160,000 distinct CDR3 sequences, with 11% appearing a single time and approximately 13% taken by the ten largest. Source: PBMCs, taken before TCRalphabeta/CD19-depleted stem cell transplant. These receptors were obtained from a boy aged 2 to 10 with acute myeloid leukemia, due to receive a stem cell transplant.

At least ten counts were recorded for this clonotype. V usage is TRBV20-1 and J usage is TRBJ1-4, with D perhaps TRBD1 (5 bases). Trimming removed 4 bases from V and 8 bases from J, with 11 bases in between. From germline, CDR1 is DFQATT and CDR2 SNEGSKA (reference sequence). The CDR3 runs 12 residues. The CDR3 DNA reads as TGCAGTGCTAAGACAGCAAGGGAAAAACTGTTTTTT. Protein sequence: CSAKTAREKLFF.

In this sample, this clonotype turned up many times. CDR3 in DNA: TGTGCCATCAGGCTCGCGGGACAGAACACTGAAGCTTTCTTT. It is translated as CAIRLAGQNTEAFF. The chain recombines TRBV10-3 with TRBJ1-1; D is possibly TRBD1 (6 bases). With 6 bases removed from V and 1 base from J, the gap between germline ends came to 12 bases. Germline V lookup: CDR1 ENHRY, CDR2 SYGVKD. This CDR3 region has 14 residues.

Only a few counts were recorded for this clonotype. The chain uses TRBV7-6 and TRBJ1-1, with D tentatively TRBD1 (5 bases). V was shortened by 1 base and J by 5 bases, with 14 bases between the two germline ends. Germline V CDR1 and CDR2: SGHVS, FNYEAQ. This CDR3 region has 15 residues. CDR3 loop: CASSLVQGGSTEAFF. The CDR3 nucleotides are TGTGCCAGCAGCTTAGTCCAGGGAGGTTCTACTGAAGCTTTCTTT.

This clonotype was picked up many times. This rearrangement joins TRBV20-1 to TRBJ2-7, with 7 positions matching TRBD2. The V segment lost 0 bases and the J segment 2 bases; nucleotides outside the gene matches: 4. The germline CDR1 and CDR2 sequences are DFQATT and SNEGSKA (reference sequence). CDR3 length: 14 amino acids. The CDR3 coding sequence is TGCAGTGCTAGAGAGGCTAGCGGACCCTACGAGCAGTACTTC. The encoded protein is CSAREASGPYEQYF.

This clonotype has just a few counts. The chain is built from TRBV7-3 and TRBJ2-1; 12 bases map to TRBD2. CDR1 is SGHTA and CDR2 is FQGTGA in the germline V gene. The CDR3 consists of 22 residues. The ends lost 1 base at V and 2 bases at J; junction bases unmatched: 18. The CDR3 loop reads CASSLIALAGGPSPLTYNEQFF. The CDR3 DNA is TGTGCCAGCAGCTTAATCGCTCTAGCGGGAGGGCCATCCCCACTAACCTACAATGAGCAGTTCTTC.

This clonotype was detected ten times or more. The chain links TRBV20-1 to TRBJ1-2, with a tentative D call TRBD1 (5 bases). Germline values: CDR1 DFQATT, CDR2 SNEGSKA (reference sequence). The CDR3 is 14 residues long. V dropped 1 base and J dropped 8 bases, with 17 bases sitting between them. DNA for the CDR3: TGCAGTGCTAGAGGCCCCGGGGGGGAGCGAGGCTACACCTTC. Encoded protein: CSARGPGGERGYTF.

V usage is TRBV5-4 and J usage is TRBJ2-3; D remains ambiguous. Deletions cut 0 bases from V and 4 bases from J, with 12 bases between. Germline lookup yields CDR1 SGHNT and CDR2 YYREEE (reference sequence). The CDR3 extends over 15 amino acids. The DNA of the CDR3 is TGTGCCAGCAGCTTGGCTCCGAACAGAGCAGATACGCAGTATTTT. Residues: CASSLAPNRADTQYF.

CDR3 region: CSARGIGVGSYEQYF. CDR3 DNA: TGCAGTGCTAGAGGGATAGGGGTAGGCTCCTACGAGCAGTACTTC. The chain has TRBV20-1 and TRBJ2-7; D is possibly TRBD1 (5 bases). The V end lost 1 base, the J end lost 0 bases, and 13 bases lay between the germline ends. CDR3 length equals 15 residues. Looked up from germline, CDR1 is DFQATT and CDR2 is SNEGSKA (reference sequence).

This clonotype was picked up many times. The rearrangement uses TRBV9 and TRBJ1-1; tentatively, D is TRBD1 (5 bases). The CDR3 is 14 residues long. Trimming took off 0 bases at V and 3 bases at J, with 9 bases between the two ends. In germline, CDR1 is SGDLS, CDR2 YYNGEE. The DNA of the CDR3 is TGTGCCAGCAGCGTAGCTCAGGGTCACACTGAAGCTTTCTTT. Its translation: CASSVAQGHTEAFF.

J is TRBJ2-7 and V is TRBV28; D might be TRBD1 (6 bases). CDR1 MDHEN and CDR2 SYDVKM come from the germline V gene. Deletions cut 3 bases from V and 4 bases from J, with 13 bases between. The CDR3 has 14 residues. The CDR3 nucleotides read TGTGCCAGCAGTTTCACTGGGGGCGGGTACGAGCAGTACTTC. It is translated as CASSFTGGGYEQYF.

There are many counts of this clonotype. This chain links TRBV7-8 with TRBJ2-1, with a tentative D call TRBD1 (6 bases). From germline, CDR1 is SGHVS and CDR2 FQNEAQ. This CDR3 region has 17 residues. V lost 5 bases and J lost 0, with 17 bases in between. Here the CDR3 DNA reads TGTGCCAGCAGCCAACAGTTAACAGGGAGCTCCTACAATGAGCAGTTCTTC. This codes for CASSQQLTGSSYNEQFF.

In this sample, this clonotype turned up many times. The chain is built from TRBV20-1 and TRBJ1-2; D is unclear. The CDR3 length is 12 residues. CDR1 is DFQATT and CDR2 is SNEGSKA in the germline V gene (reference sequence). V was pared by 2 bases and J by 4 bases, with 8 bases between. CDR3 nucleotide sequence: TGCAGTGCTAGATCGGGGTCCTATGGCTACACCTTC. Translating gives CSARSGSYGYTF.

This clonotype occurred many times. The rearrangement joins TRBV5-1 to TRBJ2-1, with 13 nucleotides matching TRBD2. J gave up 4 bases and V 5 bases, and 6 bases lay outside the gene matches. The CDR3 consists of 16 residues. CDR1 and CDR2 from the germline V gene are SGHRS and YFSETQ. CDR3: CASSRTSGGLYNEQFF. The CDR3 nucleotides read TGCGCCAGCAGTCGGACTAGCGGGGGCCTGTACAATGAGCAGTTCTTC.

This clonotype was observed at least ten times. The chain recombines TRBV12-3 or TRBV12-4 with TRBJ1-4, with 7 nucleotides matching TRBD1. The CDR3 totals 14 residues. With 6 bases clipped from V and 5 bases from J, the junction kept 6 bases outside the gene matches. CDR3 sequence reads: CASRHDRANEKLFF. In DNA form, the CDR3 reads TGTGCCAGCAGACATGACAGGGCGAATGAAAAACTGTTTTTT.